This T cell receptor (beta chain) was recovered during a study of Ad26.COV2.S vaccination and SARS-CoV-2 variants. Method: immunoSEQ multiplex PCR; TCRdb's copy keeps in-frame clones and lacks some. The sample shows roughly 500,000 clones, nearly 90% of them seen only once. Noted treatment: some 19 received Ad26.COV2.S at low or high dose, single or two shots; about 5 received placebo; per-sample allocation not given. Specimen acquisition occurred on day 63 following the initial vaccine or placebo injection. Trimming took 0 bases from V and 0 from J, leaving 6 bases between them. CDR1 LGHNA and CDR2 YSLEER come from the germline V gene. This CDR3 contains 16 residues.

The specimen was peripheral blood, collected in a trial of Ad26.COV2.S vaccine versus placebo. This chain links TRBV4-3 with TRBJ2-6; no reliable D call. This TCR was recovered from a person between 18 and 65 years old who received the Ad26.COV2.S COVID-19 vaccine or a placebo. This chain's CDR3 is CASSQDWSSGANVLTF. The DNA for the CDR3 is TGCGCCAGCAGCCAAGACTGGAGCTCTGGGGCCAACGTCCTGACTTTC.